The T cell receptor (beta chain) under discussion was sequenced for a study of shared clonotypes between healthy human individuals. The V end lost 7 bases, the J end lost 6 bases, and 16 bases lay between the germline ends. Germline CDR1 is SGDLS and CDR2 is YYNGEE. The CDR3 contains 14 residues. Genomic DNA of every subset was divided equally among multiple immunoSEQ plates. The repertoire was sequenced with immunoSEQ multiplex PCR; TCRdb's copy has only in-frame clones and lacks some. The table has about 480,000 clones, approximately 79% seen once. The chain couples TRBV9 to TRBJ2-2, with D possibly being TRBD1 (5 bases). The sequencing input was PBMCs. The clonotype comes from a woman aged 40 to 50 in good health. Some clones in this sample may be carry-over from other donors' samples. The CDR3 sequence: CASGRQGGSGELFF. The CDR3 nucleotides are TGTGCCAGCGGCCGCCAGGGTGGGTCCGGGGAGCTGTTTTTT.